This passage covers 7 T cell receptor beta chains from one sample sequenced in a study of shared clonotypes between healthy human individuals. Here immunoSEQ multiplex PCR was the method, and the copy in TCRdb shows in-frame clones only, minus some. The table lists some 2.3 million clones, just over 90% of them singletons. Sequencing was done on a sample of naive CD4+ T cells from PBMCs. The subset here: CD45RA+ positively selected. Receptors originate from a man younger than 30 in good health. Some clones in this sample may be carry-over from other donors' samples.

This clone was counted between two and nine times. The chain uses TRBV18 and TRBJ1-1; maybe TRBD1 (5 bases). The length of the CDR3 is 13 residues. Trimming took 1 base from V and 7 from J, leaving 10 bases between them. Germline V gene sequence: CDR1 KGHSH, CDR2 LQKENI. CDR3 region: CASSPQGNGEAFF. CDR3 nucleotide sequence: TGTGCCAGCTCACCACAGGGGAACGGTGAAGCTTTCTTT.

This clone appeared once. V usage is TRBV4-3 and J usage is TRBJ2-1, with TRBD2 identical over 11 bases. CDR3 length: 17 amino acids. Germline V gives CDR1 LGHNA, CDR2 YSLEER. J was trimmed by 7 bases and V by 2 bases; bases with no gene match: 10. The CDR3 coding sequence is TGCGCCAGCAGCCAACATATGGGGACTAGCGGAAGAAATGAGCAGTTCTTC. This gives the protein CASSQHMGTSGRNEQFF.

The CDR3 spells CASSLVSGGVSNQPQHF. CDR3 nucleotides: TGTGCCAGCAGCTTAGTCAGTGGGGGGGTCAGCAATCAGCCCCAGCATTTT. The V call is TRBV7-8, the J call TRBJ1-5; a weak D match, TRBD1 (5 bases). The CDR3 totals 17 residues. The V end lost 1 base, the J end lost 1 base, and 14 bases lay between the germline ends. Germline V CDR1 and CDR2: SGHVS, FQNEAQ.

The rearrangement links TRBV7-3 to TRBJ2-3; D not certain. Germline loops: CDR1 SGHTA, CDR2 FQGTGA. The V end lost 5 bases, the J end lost 0 bases, and 9 bases lay between the germline ends. The CDR3 runs 14 residues. Here the CDR3 DNA reads TGTGCCAGCAGCCGGACCGCAAGCACAGATACGCAGTATTTT. This codes for CASSRTASTDTQYF.

This clone is a singleton in its sample. The chain recombines TRBV5-1 with TRBJ1-4; weak D call: TRBD1 (6 bases). Germline assignment: CDR1 SGHRS and CDR2 YFSETQ. The CDR3 sequence is 15 residues long. Deletions cut 0 bases from V and 10 bases from J, with 16 bases between. The chain's CDR3 is CASSLAGAEGGKLFF. The CDR3 coding sequence is TGCGCCAGCAGCTTGGCCGGGGCTGAGGGGGGAAAACTGTTTTTT.

The V call is TRBV18, the J call TRBJ2-3, with 10 bases that match TRBD2. With V trimmed by 4 bases and J by 5 bases, 9 bases remained unmatched. The germline gives CDR1 KGHSH, CDR2 LQKENI. The CDR3 has 16 amino acids. This CDR3 reads CASSRSLAGVGDTQYF. In DNA, the CDR3 is TGTGCCAGCTCACGGTCGCTAGCGGGAGTGGGAGATACGCAGTATTTT. Filled out from reference TRBV18 and TRBJ2-3, the complete variable domain reads NAGVMQNPRHLVRRRGQEARLRCSPMKGHSHVYWYRQLPEEGLKFMVYLQKENIIDESGMPKERFSAEFPKEGPSILRIQQVVRGDSAAYFCASSRSLAGVGDTQYFGPGTRLTVL.

V usage is TRBV6-1 and J usage is TRBJ2-7; 9 bases line up with TRBD1. J lost 6 bases, V lost 6 bases, and 3 bases had no gene match. Germline CDR1 MNHNS, CDR2 SASEGT. CDR3 length equals 12 residues. The CDR3: CASRLQGAEQYF. The CDR3 coding sequence is TGTGCCAGCAGGTTACAGGGGGCCGAGCAGTACTTC.